The clone carrying this TCR beta chain occurred many times. From the RACE reads, TCRdb called clonotypes with MiXCR, one entry per CDR3 protein. This table holds about 56,000 distinct CDR3 sequences, 7.5% to 10% found once. The germline V gene encodes CDR1 MNHNS and CDR2 SASEGT. Trimming cost V 6 bases and J 2 bases; bases outside gene matches: 7. The length of the CDR3 is 15 residues. Time point given: patch test 1, 2 weeks after DPC sensitization. Treatment of the sample: therapeutic diphenylcyclopropenone sensitization with weekly scalp DPC. The sample is drawn from a study of human T cells and chemical hapten exposure.

The sequence was collected from a woman between 40 and 50 years old with alopecia areata. Some clones in this sample may be carry-over from other donors' samples. The sample was whole blood, taken in connection with sensitization to the hapten diphenylcyclopropenone (DPC). This rearrangement joins TRBV6-1 to TRBJ2-3; 8 bases fit TRBD2. CDR3 sequence: CASSLAGIFTDTQYF. CDR3 coding DNA: TGTGCCAGCAGCTTAGCGGGGATTTTCACAGATACGCAGTATTTT.